These 3 T cell receptor beta chains share one sample of origin, sequenced in a study of T-cell memory formation after mild COVID-19. TCRdb re-analysed the 5' RACE reads in MiXCR, keeping a single row per CDR3 protein. The table records 550,000 to 700,000 distinct CDR3 sequences, roughly 17% of them present only once. Sequences were obtained from PBMCs or a T cell subset sorted from them (not recorded which). The receptors originated from an adult woman who had mild COVID-19 (a few samples of this study predate the infection). Cell type and time point are not known.

This clonotype was seen only a few times. V and J are TRBV24-1 and TRBJ2-1; D remains ambiguous. CDR3 length: 14 amino acids. The germline gives CDR1 KGHDR, CDR2 SFDVKD. Trimming shortened V by 2 bases and J by 7 bases, and 11 bases separated the two germline ends. The CDR3 sequence is CATSDWGRSNEQFF. As DNA, the CDR3 is TGTGCCACCAGTGATTGGGGTAGATCGAATGAGCAGTTCTTC.

This clonotype has more than one count but fewer than ten. The rearrangement joins TRBV7-3 to TRBJ2-2; the D is unclear. V lost 6 bases and J 4 bases, leaving 9 bases between the germline ends. Germline CDR1 and CDR2: SGHTA and FQGTGA. This CDR3 has 13 residues. CDR3 in DNA: TGTGCCAGCAGACACCCGGTCACCGGGGAGCTGTTTTTT. As protein: CASRHPVTGELFF.

The rearrangement links TRBV7-9 to TRBJ2-1; tentatively, D is TRBD2 (6 bases). V lost 5 bases, J lost 6 bases, and 23 bases lay in between. Germline V gene sequence: CDR1 SEHNR, CDR2 FQNEAQ (reference sequence). The CDR3 covers 17 residues. CDR3 in DNA: TGTGCCAGCAGCCCTATGTACCGGGCGGGATATCTCAATGAGCAGTTCTTC. Translated, it gives CASSPMYRAGYLNEQFF.